The table lists the clone carrying this T cell receptor (beta chain) with a few counts. What it recognizes is unknown. TCRdb passed the 5' RACE reads through MiXCR, listing each CDR3 protein once. The sample contains roughly 770,000 distinct CDR3 sequences, 15% to 20% of which appear only once. The sample originates from a study of identical twins. General study results and limits: Model-predicted out-of-frame TCR alpha sharing fell below observed values in monozygotic twins.

The CDR3 runs 12 residues. V shed 2 bases and J 15 bases; nucleotides not matched to a gene: 6. CDR1 MNHNS and CDR2 SASEGT come from the germline V gene. The data were also submitted as part of a second study, on T cells expressing NK-cell markers.

The specimen was PBMCs. This TCR came from a young woman in good health. The chain employs TRBV6-1 and TRBJ2-1; 8 positions match TRBD2. The DNA of the CDR3 is TGTGCCAGCAGTGAATTCGGGGGGGATCCGTTCTTC. Protein sequence: CASSEFGGDPFF.